Each of the 19 T cell receptor beta chains below was sequenced from the same sample in a study of shared clonotypes between healthy human individuals. Measured with immunoSEQ multiplex PCR; TCRdb has only the in-frame clones, and not every one. The sample holds approximately 2.3 million clones, roughly 93% seen once. Sequences were obtained from naive CD4+ T cells from PBMCs. Subset in this sample: CD45RA+ positively selected. These receptors were collected from a man aged 18 to 29 in good health. Some clones in this sample may be carry-over from other donors' samples.

This rearrangement joins TRBV23-1 to TRBJ2-6; unclear D gene. TRBV23-1 belongs to the ORF category, with a function that is uncertain. This CDR3 region has 13 residues. V lost 11 bases to trimming and J lost 4 bases, with 12 bases between them. DNA for the CDR3: TGCGCCCCCGGCGCCTGCGGGGCCAACGTCCTGACTTTC. Encoded protein: CAPGACGANVLTF.

The genes are TRBV11-2 and TRBJ2-7; D gene unclear. V lost 0 bases, J lost 3 bases, and 12 bases lay in between. CDR1 and CDR2 (germline): SGHAT, FQNNGV. This CDR3 region has 15 residues. The CDR3, as DNA: TGTGCCAGCAGCTTAGAGTTAGCATCCTTCTACGAGCAGTACTTC. Residues: CASSLELASFYEQYF.

The chain joins TRBV7-2 to TRBJ2-3; D may be TRBD1 (6 bases). From germline, CDR1 is SGHTA and CDR2 FQGNSA. Trimming took 10 bases from V and 1 from J, leaving 15 bases between them. The CDR3 loop spans 14 amino acids. CDR3 in DNA: TGTGCCACTCTCGGGACACCTGGCACAGATACGCAGTATTTT. Amino acids: CATLGTPGTDTQYF.

The gene calls are TRBV7-7 and TRBJ2-5; D gene uncertain. The germline V gene encodes CDR1 SSHAT and CDR2 FNYEAQ (reference sequence). This CDR3 is 14 amino acids long. V was pared by 0 bases and J by 5 bases, with 10 bases between. CDR3 sequence reads: CASSLASRPETQYF. The CDR3 nucleotides read TGTGCCAGCAGCTTAGCCAGTCGCCCGGAGACCCAGTACTTC.

The sample holds one count of this clone. This sequence joins TRBV6-6 and TRBJ2-7; 7 bases fit TRBD2. The CDR3 consists of 13 residues. CDR1 and CDR2 (germline): MNHNY, SVGAGI (reference sequence). Unmatched junction bases numbered 3, after V lost 5 bases and J lost 2 bases. The CDR3 loop is CASSGGSTYEQYF. CDR3 nucleotide sequence: TGTGCCAGCAGTGGCGGGAGTACCTACGAGCAGTACTTC.

The rearrangement uses TRBV5-4 and TRBJ2-5; D is unresolved. Trimming took 0 bases from V and 2 from J, leaving 5 bases between them. The CDR3 spans 13 residues. The germline gives CDR1 SGHNT, CDR2 YYREEE (reference sequence). CDR3 in DNA: TGTGCCAGCAGCTTGGGCTGGCAAGAGACCCAGTACTTC. It yields the protein CASSLGWQETQYF.

For this clone: This sample includes further DNA sequences coding for the same CDR3. CDR3 DNA sequence: TGTGCCAGCAGCGTAGGCGGGGGGCAAGAGACCCAGTACTTC. Translated, it gives CASSVGGGQETQYF. The chain couples TRBV9 to TRBJ2-5, with TRBD2 matching over 8 bases. The CDR3 spans 14 residues. V dropped 0 bases and J dropped 2; count of bases not matched to a gene: 0. CDR1 and CDR2 from the germline V gene are SGDLS and YYNGEE.

Notes on this clone: Other DNA sequences in this sample translate to the same CDR3. The V call is TRBV7-2, the J call TRBJ2-7; D is ambiguous. The germline CDR1 and CDR2 sequences are SGHTA and FQGNSA. The CDR3 extends over 11 amino acids. The V gene lost 5 bases and the J gene lost 4 bases, with 6 bases spanning the gap. The CDR3 DNA sequence: TGTGCCAGCAGCCCATGGTACGAGCAGTACTTC. Protein: CASSPWYEQYF.

This chain links TRBV6-4 with TRBJ1-1; 10 bases line up with TRBD1. Germline CDR1 MRHNA, CDR2 SNTAGT. Germline trimming cut 2 bases from V and 1 base from J; bases unmatched to any gene: 10. There are 18 residues in the CDR3. CDR3 sequence (DNA): TGTGCCAGCAGTGACCCGGAAAGGGACAGGGGAGAGAACACTGAAGCTTTCTTT. Its translation is CASSDPERDRGENTEAFF.

The V call is TRBV5-4, the J call TRBJ2-7, with TRBD1 identical over 10 bases. V lost 9 bases, J lost 6 bases, and 15 bases stayed unmatched. The CDR3 is 15 residues long. CDR1 SGHNT and CDR2 YYREEE come from the germline V gene (reference sequence). CDR3 sequence reads: CATREGGQGYGEQYF. The CDR3, as DNA: TGTGCCACCAGAGAAGGGGGACAGGGGTACGGCGAGCAGTACTTC. Together with reference TRBV5-4 and TRBJ2-7, the CDR3 gives the full variable domain: ETGVTQSPTHLIKTRGQQVTLRCSSQSGHNTVSWYQQALGQGPQFIFQYYREEENGRGNFPPRFSGLQFPNYSSELNVNALELDDSALYLCATREGGQGYGEQYFGPGTRLTVT.

The rearrangement uses TRBV29-1 and TRBJ2-1; 11 nucleotides agree with TRBD2. Trimming at V came to 6 bases and at J to 1 base, leaving 14 bases not matched to a gene. The CDR3 sequence is 18 residues long. The germline gives CDR1 SQVTM, CDR2 ANQGSEA. Here the CDR3 reads CSVAGTSGTEVSYNEQFF. The CDR3 nucleotides are TGCAGCGTGGCCGGGACTAGCGGAACAGAAGTGTCCTACAATGAGCAGTTCTTC.

V and J are TRBV28 and TRBJ1-5; D possibly corresponds to TRBD1 (5 bases). The CDR3 has 15 amino acids. V gave up 4 bases and J gave up 6 bases, with 16 bases separating them. Per the germline V gene, CDR1 is MDHEN and CDR2 is SYDVKM. CDR3 sequence reads: CASSSPSPGGQPQHF. CDR3 DNA sequence: TGTGCCAGCAGTTCCCCATCCCCCGGGGGTCAGCCCCAGCATTTT.

This chain connects TRBV29-1 to TRBJ2-5, with D perhaps matching TRBD1 or TRBD2 (5 bases each). Trimming removed 4 bases at V and 5 bases at J, with 11 bases between. Germline V gene lookup returns CDR1 SQVTM and CDR2 ANQGSEA. The CDR3 is 12 residues long. The CDR3 spells CSVGEGLETQYF. DNA of the CDR3: TGCAGCGTTGGAGAGGGGCTGGAGACCCAGTACTTC.

The chain employs TRBV27 and TRBJ1-4; D is ambiguous. Germline V gene data show CDR1 as MNHEY and CDR2 as SMNVEV (reference sequence). The V end lost 3 bases, the J end lost 8 bases, and 10 bases lay between the germline ends. This CDR3 is 13 amino acids long. CDR3 residues: CASSFRSGEKLFF. The CDR3 DNA is TGTGCCAGCAGTTTCAGGTCGGGGGAAAAACTGTTTTTT.

The gene calls are TRBV21-1 and TRBJ2-3; the DNA was not used to check the table's D call, TRBD1. TRBV21-1 is labeled a pseudogene. The CDR3 has 18 amino acids. The CDR3 sequence is CASSGIGQVAYRTDTQYF. The CDR3 DNA sequence: TGTGCCAGCAGCGGAATAGGACAGGTAGCATATCGCACAGATACGCAGTATTTT.

The V and J genes are TRBV7-9 and TRBJ2-1, with 7 nucleotides matching TRBD1. V shed 5 bases and J 7 bases; nucleotides not matched to a gene: 2. Looked up from germline, CDR1 is SEHNR and CDR2 is FQNEAQ (reference sequence). The CDR3 contains 12 residues. As DNA, the CDR3 is TGTGCCAGCAGCCACAGGGGAAATGAGCAGTTCTTC. Protein sequence: CASSHRGNEQFF.

This sequence joins TRBV4-1 and TRBJ1-4; possibly TRBD1 for D (6 bases). Germline lookup yields CDR1 MGHRA and CDR2 YSYEKL. The CDR3 contains 17 residues. V dropped 0 bases and J dropped 0 bases, with 11 bases sitting between them. The CDR3 DNA follows: TGCGCCAGCAGCCAAGATCAGGGGTATGCAACTAATGAAAAACTGTTTTTT. Translated: CASSQDQGYATNEKLFF.

This chain connects TRBV4-3 to TRBJ2-2; 9 bases are shared with TRBD2. CDR1 and CDR2 (germline): LGHNA, YSLEER. The CDR3 is made up of 15 amino acids. The V segment lost 4 bases and the J segment 6 bases; nucleotides outside the gene matches: 6. CDR3 nucleotide sequence: TGCGCCAGCAGCCTCCCCGCGGGGGGGGCCGGGGAGCTGTTTTTT. Translating it yields CASSLPAGGAGELFF.

The chain employs TRBV18 and TRBJ2-3, with TRBD2 matching over 9 bases. Looked up from germline, CDR1 is KGHSH and CDR2 is LQKENI. After removal of 5 bases from V and 5 bases from J, the junction contained 8 bases not matched to a gene. The CDR3 has 15 residues. The CDR3 sequence is CASSTGASGIDTQYF. The CDR3 DNA sequence: TGTGCCAGCTCAACCGGGGCTAGCGGGATAGATACGCAGTATTTT.